The entry below describes one TCR beta chain. Its antigen is as yet unknown. This sample was taken from a study of T cell responses to AZD1222 COVID-19 vaccine. Study information: Second-dose intervals near 4 or 12 weeks were combined. Study results and limitations: Most donors were white British and more were female, and clonal diversity was possibly underestimated. Sampling captured repertoires only after the peak T cell response. CD4 TCRs linked to vaccination spanned spike, dominating at 160-218 and 743-854.

CDR3 length equals 13 residues. The germline gives CDR1 SGDLS, CDR2 YYNGEE. The V and J ends lost 5 bases and 7 bases respectively, with 15 bases between them. The table came from immunoSEQ multiplex PCR; TCRdb's copy has only in-frame clones and leaves some out. Of about 100,000 clones listed, 80% to 90% are singletons. The source of this sequence is an adult in good health. The starting material was peripheral blood, obtained on day 0 of AZD1222 vaccination. The chain employs TRBV9 and TRBJ1-1, with D maybe TRBD1 (5 bases). In DNA form, the CDR3 reads TGTGCCAGCAGTCCGACTCCCGGGGGTGAAGCTTTCTTT. Its protein is CASSPTPGGEAFF.